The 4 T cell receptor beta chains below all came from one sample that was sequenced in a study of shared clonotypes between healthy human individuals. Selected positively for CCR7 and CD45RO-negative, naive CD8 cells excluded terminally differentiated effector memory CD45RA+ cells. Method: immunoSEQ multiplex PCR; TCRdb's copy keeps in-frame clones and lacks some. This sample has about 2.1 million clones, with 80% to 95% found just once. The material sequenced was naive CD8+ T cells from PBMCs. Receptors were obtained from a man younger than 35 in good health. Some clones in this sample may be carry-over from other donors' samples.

The CDR3 region has the DNA TGTGCCATCAGTGATCCCGGAGGGGGGAAAGATACGCAGTATTTT. Translated: CAISDPGGGKDTQYF. The chain carries TRBV10-3 and TRBJ2-3, with D tentatively TRBD1 or TRBD2 (6 bases each). The V end was cut by 3 bases, the J end by 5 bases, with 15 bases between. Per germline, CDR1 ENHRY and CDR2 SYGVKD. The CDR3 spans 15 residues.

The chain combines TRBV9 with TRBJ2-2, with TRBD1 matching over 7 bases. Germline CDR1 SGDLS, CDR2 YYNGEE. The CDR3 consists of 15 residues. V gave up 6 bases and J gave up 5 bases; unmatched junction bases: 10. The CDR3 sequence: CASTGTGTATGELFF. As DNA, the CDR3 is TGTGCCAGCACCGGCACCGGGACAGCTACCGGGGAGCTGTTTTTT.

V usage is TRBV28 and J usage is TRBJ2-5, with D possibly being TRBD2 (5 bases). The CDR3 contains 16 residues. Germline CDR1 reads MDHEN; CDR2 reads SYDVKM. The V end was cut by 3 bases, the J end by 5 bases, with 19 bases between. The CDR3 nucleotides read TGTGCCAGCAGTTTTTGGAGCCAGCGAGGGTGGGAGACCCAGTACTTC. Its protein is CASSFWSQRGWETQYF.

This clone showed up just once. The CDR3 coding sequence is TGTGCCAGCAGCTCGGGACAGGTTAATGAAAAACTGTTTTTT. Translating it yields CASSSGQVNEKLFF. The genes are TRBV5-8 and TRBJ1-4; 8 nucleotides match TRBD1. The V and J ends lost 3 bases and 4 bases, in that order; junction bases with no gene match: 2. The CDR3 sequence is 14 residues long. Germline V gives CDR1 SGHTS, CDR2 YDEGEE. Based on the CDR3 plus reference TRBV5-8 and TRBJ1-4, the full variable domain is EAGVTQSPTHLIKTRGQQATLRCSPISGHTSVYWYQQALGLGLQFLLWYDEGEERNRGNFPPRFSGRQFPNYSSELNVNALELEDSALYLCASSSGQVNEKLFFGSGTQLSVL.